This TCR beta chain was sequenced during a study of blood T cells in healthy people across ages. Per sample, extraction of total RNA gave at least 6 micrograms in every case. Worth noting for this clonotype: The target antigen is unknown. Mismatch with germline at one junction end may stem from a read error.

Through a sample-barcoded 5' primer and a J-beta primer mix, a second PCR was run for about 6 to 11 cycles. Template switching added a 12-random-nucleotide identifier to every cDNA molecule. Per sample, CDR3-containing paired-end reads numbered at least 2.5 million. From the 5' RACE reads, TCRdb called clonotypes with MiXCR, one entry per CDR3 protein. In the table there are around 500,000 distinct CDR3 sequences, around half of which are singletons. Study findings and constraints: No one knew whether donors had CMV, which possibly confounded expanded clonotype changes.

The CDR3 has 15 amino acids. Germline CDR1 and CDR2: SNHLY and FYNNEI. This receptor was obtained from a man older than 75 in good health. The rearrangement joins TRBV2 to TRBJ2-1; TRBD2 agrees at 8 bases. Sequencing input: blood. DNA for the CDR3: TGTGCCAGCAATGAAGCCAGCGGGAGTTACAATGAGCAGTTCTTC. Protein: CASNEASGSYNEQFF.